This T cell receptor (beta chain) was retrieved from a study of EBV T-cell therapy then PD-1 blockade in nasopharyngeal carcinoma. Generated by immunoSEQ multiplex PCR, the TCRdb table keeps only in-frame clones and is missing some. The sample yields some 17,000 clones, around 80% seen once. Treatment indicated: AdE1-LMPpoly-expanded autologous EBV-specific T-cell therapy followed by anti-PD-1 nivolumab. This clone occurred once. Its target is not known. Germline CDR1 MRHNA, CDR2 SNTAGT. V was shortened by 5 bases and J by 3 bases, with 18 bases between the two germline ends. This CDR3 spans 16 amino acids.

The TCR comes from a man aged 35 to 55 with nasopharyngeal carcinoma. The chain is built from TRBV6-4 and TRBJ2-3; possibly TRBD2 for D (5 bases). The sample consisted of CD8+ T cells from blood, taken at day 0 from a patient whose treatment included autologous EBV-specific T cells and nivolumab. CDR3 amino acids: CASSPMASSGTDTQYF. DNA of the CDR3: TGTGCCAGCAGTCCCATGGCTAGCAGCGGTACAGATACGCAGTATTTT.